This note documents a single T cell receptor (beta chain) sequence. Its antigen is undetermined. After re-calling the 5' RACE reads, TCRdb lists one entry per CDR3 protein, DNA absent. This repertoire includes roughly 150,000 distinct CDR3 sequences. The V gene's germline CDR1 is SGHRS and CDR2 YFSETQ. The CDR3 contains 16 residues. This record comes from a study of T cells expressing NK-cell markers. Across the study: The study sequenced eight donors, seven HCMV-seropositive and one seronegative. Findings and caveats of the study: Among a handful of donors, these clonotypes also ranked first in the CD3+CD56-NKG2C+ fraction.

This sequence originates from a woman between 18 and 75 years old in good health. The V gene is TRBV5-1, the J gene TRBJ2-5; TCRdb's D gene call, TRBD2, goes unchecked for lack of DNA. The sequenced material came from blood T cells: a sorted CD56 or NKG2C T cell subset, CD4+ or CD8+ T cells, or bulk PBMC T cells (not recorded which). CDR3 sequence reads: CASSLGLQAGQETQYF.